Listed below are T cell receptor beta chains from one sample, sequenced in a study of T cell changes during pregnancy in multiple sclerosis. Repertoires were generated with immunoSEQ multiplex PCR, while TCRdb's copy carries only in-frame clones and drops some. The data contain just over 65,000 clones, about 89% of them singletons. This specimen was peripheral blood, taken in the second trimester of pregnancy. The receptors stem from a female donor with multiple sclerosis, enrolled in a pregnancy study. Both conserved end residues are part of each CDR3. D genes are given only for firm matches. Some rows have no size entry. The others give once, few or many, or a class for an expanded clone.

clone size: .
D gene: .
J gene: TRBJ1-2
V gene: TRBV30
CDR3 protein: CAWSVFGGPHGYTF
CDR3 DNA: TGTGCCTGGAGTGTATTCGGGGGACCCCATGGCTACACCTTC

clone size: .
D gene: TRBD1
J gene: TRBJ2-1
V gene: TRBV7-8
CDR3 protein: CASSLGQGNFMDEQFF
CDR3 DNA: TGTGCCAGCAGCTTGGGACAGGGGAATTTTATGGATGAGCAGTTCTTC

clone size: .
D gene: TRBD1
J gene: TRBJ2-7
V gene: TRBV18
CDR3 protein: CASSTIGQGESEQYF
CDR3 DNA: TGTGCCAGCTCCACAATCGGACAGGGTGAATCCGAGCAGTACTTC

clone size: .
D gene: .
J gene: TRBJ2-7
V gene: TRBV4-1
CDR3 protein: CASSQERGDSDSYEQYF
CDR3 DNA: TGCGCCAGCAGCCAAGAACGCGGGGACAGTGACTCCTACGAGCAGTACTTC

clone size: .
D gene: TRBD1
J gene: TRBJ1-1
V gene: TRBV6-1
CDR3 protein: CASTEQGARTEAFF
CDR3 DNA: TGTGCCAGCACCGAACAGGGGGCGAGGACTGAAGCTTTCTTT

clone size: .
D gene: .
J gene: TRBJ2-7
V gene: TRBV6-1
CDR3 protein: CASSEGDSSYEQYF
CDR3 DNA: TGTGCCAGCAGTGAAGGTGACAGCTCCTACGAGCAGTACTTC

clone size: .
D gene: .
J gene: TRBJ2-3
V gene: TRBV4-3
CDR3 protein: CASSPPTVPDTQYF
CDR3 DNA: TGCGCCAGCAGCCCCCCGACAGTCCCAGATACGCAGTATTTT

clone size: .
D gene: TRBD2
J gene: TRBJ2-5
V gene: TRBV2
CDR3 protein: CASSFGQLAGSQETQYF
CDR3 DNA: TGTGCCAGCAGTTTTGGGCAACTAGCGGGGAGTCAAGAGACCCAGTACTTC

clone size: few
D gene: TRBD1
J gene: TRBJ2-7
V gene: TRBV7-2
CDR3 protein: CASSSIDRAYEQYF
CDR3 DNA: TGTGCCAGCAGCTCCATTGACAGGGCCTACGAGCAGTACTTC

clone size: .
D gene: .
J gene: TRBJ2-5
V gene: TRBV11-2
CDR3 protein: CASSHPGLGQETQYF
CDR3 DNA: TGTGCCAGCAGTCATCCGGGACTGGGACAAGAGACCCAGTACTTC

clone size: .
D gene: TRBD1
J gene: TRBJ2-5
V gene: TRBV9
CDR3 protein: CASSARGGSREETQYF
CDR3 DNA: TGTGCCAGCAGCGCCAGAGGGGGCTCCCGGGAAGAGACCCAGTACTTC

clone size: .
D gene: .
J gene: TRBJ2-3
V gene: TRBV5-1
CDR3 protein: CASSLSNLRPDTQYF
CDR3 DNA: TGCGCCAGCAGCTTGTCTAACTTACGCCCAGATACGCAGTATTTT

clone size: .
D gene: .
J gene: TRBJ1-4
V gene: TRBV6-5
CDR3 protein: CASRLEGHEKLFF
CDR3 DNA: TGTGCCAGCAGGCTGGAGGGGCATGAAAAACTGTTTTTT

clone size: .
D gene: TRBD1
J gene: TRBJ2-2
V gene: TRBV7-8
CDR3 protein: CASSQGQKTGELFF
CDR3 DNA: TGTGCCAGCAGCCAGGGACAGAAGACCGGGGAGCTGTTTTTT

clone size: .
D gene: .
J gene: TRBJ2-3
V gene: TRBV4-2
CDR3 protein: CASSQESTSSTDTQYF
CDR3 DNA: TGTGCCAGCAGCCAAGAGTCGACAAGTAGCACAGATACGCAGTATTTT

clone size: .
D gene: .
J gene: TRBJ2-5
V gene: TRBV9
CDR3 protein: CASSPTSRQETQYF
CDR3 DNA: TGTGCCAGCAGCCCCACTAGCCGACAAGAGACCCAGTACTTC